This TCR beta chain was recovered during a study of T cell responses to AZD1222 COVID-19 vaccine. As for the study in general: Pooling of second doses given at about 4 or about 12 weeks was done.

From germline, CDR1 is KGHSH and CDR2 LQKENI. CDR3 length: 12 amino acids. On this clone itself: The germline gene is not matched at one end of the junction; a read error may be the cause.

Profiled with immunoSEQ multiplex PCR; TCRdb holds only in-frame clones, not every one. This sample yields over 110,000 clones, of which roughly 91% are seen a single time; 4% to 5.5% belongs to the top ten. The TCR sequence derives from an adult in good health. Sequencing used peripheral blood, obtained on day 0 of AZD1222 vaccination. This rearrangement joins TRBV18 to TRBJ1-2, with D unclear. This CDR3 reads CASSPGSGQAPF. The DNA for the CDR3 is TGTGCCAGCTCACCAGGAAGTGGGCAGGCCCCCTTC.